This T cell receptor beta chain appears in the sequencing data of a study of identical twins. Each CDR3 protein is one row after TCRdb ran MiXCR on the 5' RACE reads. The sample contains about 730,000 distinct CDR3 sequences, 21% of which appear only once. This sample was shared with a second study, whose subject was T cells expressing NK-cell markers. According to that study: These clonotypes additionally ranked first within the CD3+CD56-NKG2C+ fraction of a few donors.

This sequence was found in a woman in her late teens or twenties in good health. The sequenced sample was PBMCs.

CDR3 nucleotides: TGCAGTGCAGTCAGACAGGCGGGATACGAGCAGTACTTC. Amino acid sequence: CSAVRQAGYEQYF. The chain uses TRBV20-1 and TRBJ2-7, with D possibly being TRBD1 or TRBD2 (6 bases each). Deletions cut 6 bases from V and 4 bases from J, with 16 bases between. From germline, CDR1 is DFQATT and CDR2 SNEGSKA (reference sequence). The CDR3 sequence is 13 residues long.